This T cell receptor (beta chain) was found in a study of identical twins. TCRdb re-derived calls from the 5' RACE reads in MiXCR, one entry per CDR3 protein. The table has a few hundred thousand distinct CDR3 sequences, about 12% seen once. The germline gives CDR1 SGHTA, CDR2 FQGNSA. The CDR3 contains 15 residues. Trimming took off 2 bases at V and 5 bases at J, with 14 bases between the two ends. These same data were also listed under a study on yellow fever vaccine responses in identical twins.

The rearrangement uses TRBV7-2 and TRBJ2-3; D call uncertain. The sequence was collected from a woman in her late teens or twenties in good health. Input material: memory (CD45RO+) T cells sorted from blood. This CDR3 reads CASSLQVGRGDTQYF. CDR3 nucleotides: TGTGCCAGCAGCTTACAGGTCGGTCGAGGAGATACGCAGTATTTT.